The table lists the clone carrying this T cell receptor beta chain with a few counts. Its antigen is not known. This sample was included in a study of cytomegalovirus exposure and HLA in healthy donors. Turning to the study itself: There were 90 million to 140 million unique TCR beta sequences, drawn from about 179 million T cells, in an earlier analysis. The early release's HLA-typed donors yielded tens of millions of unique TCRs.

This CDR3 comprises 13 residues. Trimming took 1 base from V and 3 from J, leaving 8 bases between them. Germline V gene sequence: CDR1 SGHNT, CDR2 YYREEE (reference sequence). Study-level results: The only immune exposure information that was available was CMV serostatus. Data from an earlier analysis indicated that most TCR beta V segments were productive either about 90% or about 30% of the time.

It was with 60 Vbeta and 13 Jbeta primers that the PCR ran. Repertoires were generated with immunoSEQ multiplex PCR, while TCRdb's copy carries only in-frame clones and drops some. The repertoire includes 90,000 to 150,000 clones, more than 80% of them detected once, and about 1.7% sits in the top ten. The source is a man aged 35 to 55 in good health and CMV-seronegative. V is TRBV5-4 and J is TRBJ2-7; D call uncertain. Sequenced input: PBMCs. The DNA of the CDR3 is TGTGCCAGCAGCTTGCCCTTAAACTACGAGCAGTACTTC. It specifies CASSLPLNYEQYF.